The text below deals with one T cell receptor beta chain. Its antigen remains unknown. This specimen belongs to a study of Ad26.COV2.S vaccination and SARS-CoV-2 variants. In the study overall: The COV1001 Ad26.COV2.S trial arm included the donor. Participants got Ad26.COV2.S intramuscularly, once or twice 56 days apart.

As for treatment: around 19 received Ad26.COV2.S at low or high dose, single or two shots; about 5 received placebo; per-sample allocation not given. It was on day 63 after the first vaccine or placebo injection that samples were taken. Study results and limitations: Among vaccine recipients, spike-specific TCR breadth exceeded that of placebo recipients. Non-spike TCR breadth was similar in vaccine and placebo recipients.

Using immunoSEQ multiplex PCR, the repertoire was profiled, and TCRdb retains in-frame clones only, with some absent. The table lists about 470,000 clones, around 91% of them singletons. This TCR derives from a person aged 18-65 years who received the Ad26.COV2.S COVID-19 vaccine or a placebo. Sample: peripheral blood, taken in a trial of Ad26.COV2.S vaccine versus placebo.

As DNA, the CDR3 is TGTGCCAGCAGCTATAGACAGGGGGCGAACACCGGGGAGCTGTTTTTT. Amino acid sequence: CASSYRQGANTGELFF. The V call is TRBV7-6, the J call TRBJ2-2; 9 nucleotides align to TRBD1. The CDR3 totals 16 residues. Germline V gene sequence: CDR1 SGHVS, CDR2 FNYEAQ. Trimming cost V 4 bases and J 0 bases; bases outside gene matches: 3.